This is a list of T cell receptor beta chains from one sample in a study of cytomegalovirus exposure and HLA in healthy donors. Using immunoSEQ multiplex PCR, the repertoire was profiled, and TCRdb retains in-frame clones only, with some absent. The profile shows 110,000 or so clones, more than 65% of them singletons. Sequenced material: PBMCs. The receptor set was obtained from a man aged 35-49 years in good health and CMV-seropositive. The conserved cysteine and the conserved F or W are not part of the CDR3 here. Fields, in order: J gene, V gene, CDR3 length, CDR3 protein.

TRBJ2-7 | TRBV7-2 | 13 | ASSPPQGRPSEQY
TRBJ2-1 | TRBV11-2 | 12 | ASSFRPGGNEQF
TRBJ2-5 | TRBV19 | 11 | ASSIPQAETQY
TRBJ2-2 | TRBV18 | 13 | ASSQRQAEGGELF
TRBJ2-3 | TRBV28 | 14 | ASSSAGGTFGDTQY
TRBJ2-5 | TRBV9 | 12 | ASSLAGAPGTQY
TRBJ2-3 | TRBV2 | 13 | ASSGSSGGADTQY
TRBJ2-4 | TRBV18 | 14 | ASSPDSGVAKNSQY
TRBJ1-5 | TRBV4-3 | 13 | ASSQDGDIGQPQH
TRBJ1-5 | TRBV28 | 11 | ASSPTGYQPQH
TRBJ2-5 | TRBV9 | 11 | ASSVASRETQY
TRBJ1-2 | TRBV29-1 | 11 | SVEQGLYDGYT
TRBJ2-1 | TRBV4-1 | 12 | ASSQGTVYNEQF
TRBJ2-7 | TRBV4-2 | 11 | ASSPGLKGEQY
TRBJ2-5 | TRBV11-2 | 12 | ASSLEPGLETQY
TRBJ2-7 | TRBV4-3 | 14 | ASSQDSRGIRYEQY
TRBJ1-2 | TRBV28 | 12 | ASSFAQGLDGYT
TRBJ2-7 | TRBV7-2 | 13 | ASSLTPGLAGEQY
TRBJ2-2 | TRBV7-7 | 16 | ASSRSPNRVEGTGELF
TRBJ1-1 | TRBV6-5 | 10 | ASSGLDTEAF
TRBJ2-7 | TRBV11-3 | 14 | ASSLGGDESSYEQY
TRBJ1-1 | TRBV9 | 12 | ASSVRGTATSAF
TRBJ1-4 | TRBV10-3 | 15 | AISRTRGQASNEKLF
TRBJ1-5 | TRBV18 | 12 | ASSGARGNQPQH
TRBJ2-2 | TRBV15 | 12 | ATGQGRDTGELF
TRBJ2-3 | TRBV9 | 15 | ASSPREGALSADTQY
TRBJ2-5 | TRBV28 | 12 | ASSPDRGLARRY
TRBJ2-7 | TRBV27 | 12 | ASSLRTGSYEQY
TRBJ2-7 | TRBV18 | 11 | ASSPDSPYEQY
TRBJ1-6 | TRBV5-6 | 13 | ASSLGSSYNSPLH
TRBJ1-5 | TRBV2 | 14 | ASSEAFGRANQPQH
TRBJ2-1 | TRBV5-1 | 13 | ASSFQSGVGDEQF
TRBJ1-5 | TRBV18 | 16 | ASSPRPDRGLRSIPQH
TRBJ1-2 | TRBV30 | 9 | AWSSNYGYT
TRBJ2-6 | TRBV29-1 | 14 | SVVMSGGSGANVLT
TRBJ2-1 | TRBV6-5 | 10 | ASSGTVLEQF
TRBJ1-6 | TRBV28 | 14 | AITDRAASYNSPLH
TRBJ1-2 | TRBV6-5 | 12 | ASRDSRKADGYT
TRBJ2-2 | TRBV5-1 | 17 | ASSLEPLAGGSWTGELF
TRBJ2-7 | TRBV19 | 13 | ASSTRPGQHYEQY
TRBJ1-3 | TRBV6-1 | 14 | ASSVGDKLSGNTIY
TRBJ2-5 | TRBV5-1 | 12 | ASSFTGGRETQY
TRBJ2-1 | TRBV9 | 13 | ASSVEGGGYNEQF
TRBJ2-1 | TRBV5-1 | 12 | ASSSLRGNNEQF
TRBJ2-7 | TRBV27 | 14 | ASSLSPWDSSYEQY
TRBJ2-1 | TRBV11-2 | 13 | ASSLLRVGGNEQF
TRBJ2-7 | TRBV18 | 12 | ASSPGQGTHEQY
NA | TRBV6-1 | 13 | ASSETPGTGYEQY
TRBJ2-7 | TRBV5-1 | 11 | ASSWDTSYEQY
TRBJ1-2 | TRBV6-6 | 14 | ASRLPRAIANYGYT